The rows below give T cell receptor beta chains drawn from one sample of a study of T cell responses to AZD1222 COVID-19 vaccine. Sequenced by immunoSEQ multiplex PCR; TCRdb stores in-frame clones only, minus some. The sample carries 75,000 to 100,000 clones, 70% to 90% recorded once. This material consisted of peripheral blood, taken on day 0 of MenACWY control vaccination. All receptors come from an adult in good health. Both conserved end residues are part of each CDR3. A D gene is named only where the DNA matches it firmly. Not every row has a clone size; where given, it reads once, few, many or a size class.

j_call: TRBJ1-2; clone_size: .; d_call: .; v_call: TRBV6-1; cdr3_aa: CASSEATAQTFYGYTF; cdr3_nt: TGTGCCAGCAGTGAAGCCACGGCACAGACCTTCTATGGCTACACCTTC
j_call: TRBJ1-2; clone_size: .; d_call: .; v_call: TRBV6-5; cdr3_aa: CASSYTGAGYTF; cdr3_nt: TGTGCCAGCAGTTACACGGGGGCTGGCTACACCTTC
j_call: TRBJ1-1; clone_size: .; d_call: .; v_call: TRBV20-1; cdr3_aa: CSASSYRGRTEAFF; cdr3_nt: TGCAGTGCTAGTAGTTACCGGGGGAGGACTGAAGCTTTCTTT
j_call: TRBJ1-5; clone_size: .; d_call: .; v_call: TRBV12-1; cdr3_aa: CASSLYRENQPQHF; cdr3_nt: TGTGCCAGCAGCTTATACAGGGAGAATCAGCCCCAGCATTTT
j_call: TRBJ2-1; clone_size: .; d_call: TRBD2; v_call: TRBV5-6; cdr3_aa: CASSSRLAGGWNEQFF; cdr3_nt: TGTGCCAGCAGCTCCCGACTAGCGGGGGGATGGAATGAGCAGTTCTTC
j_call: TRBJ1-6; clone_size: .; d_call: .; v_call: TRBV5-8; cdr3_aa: CASIVSSYNSPLHF; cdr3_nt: TGTGCCAGCATCGTAAGCTCCTATAATTCACCCCTCCACTTT
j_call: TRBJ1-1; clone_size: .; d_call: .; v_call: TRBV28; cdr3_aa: CASRLITTEAFF; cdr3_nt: TGTGCCAGCAGGTTGATAACAACTGAAGCTTTCTTT
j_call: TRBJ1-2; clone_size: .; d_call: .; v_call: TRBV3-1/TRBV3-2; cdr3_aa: CASSQAGDYGYTF; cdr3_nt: TGTGCCAGCAGCCAAGCAGGGGACTATGGCTACACCTTC
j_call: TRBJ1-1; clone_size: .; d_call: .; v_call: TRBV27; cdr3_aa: CASKEGAGAEAFF; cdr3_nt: TGTGCCAGCAAGGAAGGGGCGGGAGCTGAAGCTTTCTTT
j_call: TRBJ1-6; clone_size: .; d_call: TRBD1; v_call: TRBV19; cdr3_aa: CASSTRDRRNSPLHF; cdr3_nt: TGTGCCAGTAGTACACGGGACAGGAGAAATTCACCCCTCCACTTT
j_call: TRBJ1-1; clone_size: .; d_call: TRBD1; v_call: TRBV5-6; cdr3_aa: CASTGDRGRMNTEAFF; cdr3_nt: TGTGCCAGCACCGGGGACAGGGGTAGGATGAACACTGAAGCTTTCTTT
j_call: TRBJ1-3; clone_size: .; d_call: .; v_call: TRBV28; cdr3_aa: CASSLTGSGNTIYF; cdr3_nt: TGTGCCAGCAGTTTAACAGGATCTGGAAACACCATATATTTT
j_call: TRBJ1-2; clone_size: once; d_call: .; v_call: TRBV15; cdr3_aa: CATSRDPSRGVKGYTF; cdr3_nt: TGTGCCACCAGCAGAGATCCTTCCAGGGGAGTGAAGGGCTACACCTTC
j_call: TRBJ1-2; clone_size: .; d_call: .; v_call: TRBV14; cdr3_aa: CASSQNSHGYTF; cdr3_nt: TGTGCCAGCAGCCAAAACAGCCATGGCTACACCTTC
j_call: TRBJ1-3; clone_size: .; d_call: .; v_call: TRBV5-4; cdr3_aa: CASSLRDGGSGNTIYF; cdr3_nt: TGTGCCAGCAGCCTCCGGGACGGGGGCTCTGGAAACACCATATATTTT
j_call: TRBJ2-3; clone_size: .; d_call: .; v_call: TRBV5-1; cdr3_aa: CASSLGHASSTDTQYF; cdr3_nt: TGCGCCAGCAGCTTGGGACATGCCTCGAGCACAGATACGCAGTATTTT
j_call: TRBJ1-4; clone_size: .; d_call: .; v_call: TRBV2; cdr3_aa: CASKRINEKLFF; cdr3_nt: TGTGCCAGCAAGCGGATCAATGAAAAACTGTTTTTT
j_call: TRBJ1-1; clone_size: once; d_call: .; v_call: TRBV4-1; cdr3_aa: CASSQKQGEGTEAFF; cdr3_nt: TGCGCCAGCAGCCAAAAACAGGGTGAGGGGACTGAAGCTTTCTTT
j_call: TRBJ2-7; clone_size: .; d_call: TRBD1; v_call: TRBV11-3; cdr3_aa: CASSSGTGGHLEQYF; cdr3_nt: TGTGCCAGCAGCTCGGGGACAGGGGGGCACCTGGAGCAGTACTTC
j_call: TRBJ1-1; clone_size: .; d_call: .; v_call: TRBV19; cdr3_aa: CASTRVGMNTEAFF; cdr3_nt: TGTGCCAGTACGCGGGTGGGGATGAACACTGAAGCTTTCTTT
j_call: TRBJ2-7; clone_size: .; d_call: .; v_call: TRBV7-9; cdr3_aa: CASSLASSYEQYF; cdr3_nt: TGTGCCAGCAGCTTAGCATCCAGCTACGAGCAGTACTTC
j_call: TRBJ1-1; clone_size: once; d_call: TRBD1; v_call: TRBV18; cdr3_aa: CASSPPQGAGSMNTEAFF; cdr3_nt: TGTGCCAGCTCACCACCGCAGGGGGCGGGTTCCATGAACACTGAAGCTTTCTTT
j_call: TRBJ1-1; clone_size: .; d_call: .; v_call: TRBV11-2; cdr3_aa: CASSFRQTTEAFF; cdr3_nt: TGTGCCAGCAGCTTCCGACAGACCACAGAAGCTTTCTTT
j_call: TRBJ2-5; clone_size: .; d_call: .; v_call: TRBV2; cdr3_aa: CASSVVGLETQYF; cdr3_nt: TGTGCCAGCAGTGTTGTCGGGTTAGAGACCCAGTACTTC
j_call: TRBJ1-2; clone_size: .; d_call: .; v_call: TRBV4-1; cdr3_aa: CASSQGLSSGAGYGYTF; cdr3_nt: TGCGCCAGCAGCCAAGGTCTCAGTTCTGGGGCTGGGTATGGCTACACCTTC
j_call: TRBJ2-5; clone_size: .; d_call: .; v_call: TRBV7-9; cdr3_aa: CASSLVGGAGETQYF; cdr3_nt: TGTGCCAGCAGCTTAGTCGGGGGCGCGGGAGAGACCCAGTACTTC
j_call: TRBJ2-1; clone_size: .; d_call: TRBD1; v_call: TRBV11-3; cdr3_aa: CASSQGYRGSNEQFF; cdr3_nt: TGTGCCAGCAGCCAGGGATACAGGGGTTCGAATGAGCAGTTCTTC
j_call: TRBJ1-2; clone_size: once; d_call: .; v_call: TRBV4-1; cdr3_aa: CASSQLRPYGYTF; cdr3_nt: TGCGCCAGCAGCCAACTTAGGCCCTATGGCTACACCTTC
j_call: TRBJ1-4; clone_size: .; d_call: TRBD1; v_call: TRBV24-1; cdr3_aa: CATSETGQGREKLFF; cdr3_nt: TGTGCCACCAGTGAAACTGGACAGGGGCGAGAAAAACTGTTTTTT
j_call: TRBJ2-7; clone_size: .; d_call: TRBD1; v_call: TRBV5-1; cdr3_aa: CASSLDRGYYEQYF; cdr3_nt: TGCGCCAGCAGCTTAGACAGGGGGTACTACGAGCAGTACTTC
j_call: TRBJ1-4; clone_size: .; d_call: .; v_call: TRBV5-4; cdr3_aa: CASSSGSGSGEKLFF; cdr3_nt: TGTGCCAGCAGCTCAGGATCGGGGTCTGGTGAAAAACTGTTTTTT
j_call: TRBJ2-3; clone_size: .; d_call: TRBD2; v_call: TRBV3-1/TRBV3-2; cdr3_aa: CASSQFNSGGRPDTQYF; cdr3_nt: TGTGCCAGCAGCCAATTCAATAGCGGGGGTCGACCAGATACGCAGTATTTT
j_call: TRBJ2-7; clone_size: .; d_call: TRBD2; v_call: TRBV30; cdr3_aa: CAWSPGLAGAEQYF; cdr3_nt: TGTGCCTGGAGCCCGGGGCTAGCGGGGGCAGAGCAGTACTTC
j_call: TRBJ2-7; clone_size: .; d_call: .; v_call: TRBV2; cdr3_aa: CASSEWRAGEQYF; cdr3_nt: TGTGCCAGCAGTGAGTGGAGGGCGGGGGAGCAGTACTTC
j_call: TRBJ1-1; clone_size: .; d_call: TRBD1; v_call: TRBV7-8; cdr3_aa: CASSLPRDSSEAFF; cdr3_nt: TGTGCCAGCAGCTTACCACGGGACAGTTCTGAAGCTTTCTTT
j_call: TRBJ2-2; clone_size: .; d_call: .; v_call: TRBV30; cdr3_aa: CAWSVRRNTGELFF; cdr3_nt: TGTGCCTGGAGTGTACGTCGGAACACCGGGGAGCTGTTTTTT
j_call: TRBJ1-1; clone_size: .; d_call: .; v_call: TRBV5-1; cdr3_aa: CASSLPIVNTEAFF; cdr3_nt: TGCGCCAGCAGCTTGCCGATAGTGAACACTGAAGCTTTCTTT
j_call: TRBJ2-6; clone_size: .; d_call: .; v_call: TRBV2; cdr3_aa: CASSEGPGIRSGANVLTF; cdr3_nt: TGTGCCAGCAGTGAGGGGCCAGGGATCAGGTCTGGGGCCAACGTCCTGACTTTC
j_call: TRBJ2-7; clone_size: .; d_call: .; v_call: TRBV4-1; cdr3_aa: CASSQDRVSNEQYF; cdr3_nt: TGCGCCAGCAGCCAAGATAGGGTCAGCAACGAGCAGTACTTC
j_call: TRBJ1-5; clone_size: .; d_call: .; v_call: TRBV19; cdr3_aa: CASSIDEGDQPQHF; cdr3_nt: TGTGCCAGTAGTATAGATGAAGGGGATCAGCCCCAGCATTTT
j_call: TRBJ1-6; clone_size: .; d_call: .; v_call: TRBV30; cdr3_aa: CAWTYAAEGSPLHF; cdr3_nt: TGTGCCTGGACGTATGCCGCGGAAGGATCACCCCTCCACTTT
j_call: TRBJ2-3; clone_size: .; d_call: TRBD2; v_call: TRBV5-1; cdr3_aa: CASSPRLADTQYF; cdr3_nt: TGCGCCAGCAGCCCAAGACTAGCCGATACGCAGTATTTT
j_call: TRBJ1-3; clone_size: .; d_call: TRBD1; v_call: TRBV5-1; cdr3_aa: CASSLEGTALSGNTIYF; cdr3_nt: TGCGCCAGCAGCTTGGAAGGGACAGCCCTCTCTGGAAACACCATATATTTT
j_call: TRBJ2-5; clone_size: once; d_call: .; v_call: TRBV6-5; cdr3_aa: CASNRRLYQETQYF; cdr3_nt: TGTGCCAGCAATAGACGATTGTACCAAGAGACCCAGTACTTC
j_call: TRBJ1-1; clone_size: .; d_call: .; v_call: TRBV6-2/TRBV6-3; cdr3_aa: CASSYSSQVSEAFF; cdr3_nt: TGTGCCAGCAGTTACTCGAGCCAGGTCTCTGAAGCTTTCTTT
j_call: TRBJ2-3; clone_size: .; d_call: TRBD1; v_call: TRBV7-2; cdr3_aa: CASSSGQGITDTQYF; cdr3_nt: TGTGCCAGCAGCTCCGGACAGGGGATTACAGATACGCAGTATTTT
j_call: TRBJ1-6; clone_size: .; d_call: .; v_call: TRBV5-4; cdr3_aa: CASSLEGRDDSPLHF; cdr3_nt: TGTGCCAGCAGCTTGGAGGGCAGGGATGATTCACCCCTCCACTTT
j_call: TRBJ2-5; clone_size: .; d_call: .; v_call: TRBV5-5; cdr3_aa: CASSRRGGQETQYF; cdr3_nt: TGTGCCAGCAGCCGTCGCGGCGGGCAAGAGACCCAGTACTTC
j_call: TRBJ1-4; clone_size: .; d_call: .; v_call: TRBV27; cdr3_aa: CASRYSFRDFGEKLFF; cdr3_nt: TGTGCCAGCAGATATTCTTTCCGGGACTTTGGTGAAAAACTGTTTTTT
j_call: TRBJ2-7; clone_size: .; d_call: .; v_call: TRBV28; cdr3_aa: CASSLSHYEQYF; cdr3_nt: TGTGCCAGCAGTTTATCCCACTACGAGCAGTACTTC
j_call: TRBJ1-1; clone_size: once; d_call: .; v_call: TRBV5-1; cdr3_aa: CASRLLWGNTEAFF; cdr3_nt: TGCGCCAGCAGACTACTCTGGGGAAACACTGAAGCTTTCTTT
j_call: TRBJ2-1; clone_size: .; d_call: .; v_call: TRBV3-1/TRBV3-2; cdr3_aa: CATSPRPAGGLISSYNEQFF; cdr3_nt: TGTGCCACCAGCCCCCGGCCGGCCGGGGGCCTTATCAGCTCCTACAATGAGCAGTTCTTC